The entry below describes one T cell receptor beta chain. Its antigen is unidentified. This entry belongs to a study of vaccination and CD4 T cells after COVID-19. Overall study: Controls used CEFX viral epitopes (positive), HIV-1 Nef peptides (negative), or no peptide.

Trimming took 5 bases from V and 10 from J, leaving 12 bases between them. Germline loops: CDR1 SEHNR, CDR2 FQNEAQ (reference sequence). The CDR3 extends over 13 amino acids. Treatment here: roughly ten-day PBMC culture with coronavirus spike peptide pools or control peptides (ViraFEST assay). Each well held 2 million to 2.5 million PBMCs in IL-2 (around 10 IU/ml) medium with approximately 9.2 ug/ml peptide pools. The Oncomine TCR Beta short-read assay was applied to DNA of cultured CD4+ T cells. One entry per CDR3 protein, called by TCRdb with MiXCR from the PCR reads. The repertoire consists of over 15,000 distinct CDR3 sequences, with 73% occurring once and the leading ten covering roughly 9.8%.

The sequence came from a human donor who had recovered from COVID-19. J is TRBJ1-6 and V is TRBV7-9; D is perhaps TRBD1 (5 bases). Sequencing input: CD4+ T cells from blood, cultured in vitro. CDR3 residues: CASSPGGGSPLHF. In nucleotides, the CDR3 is TGTGCCAGCAGCCCCGGTGGGGGGTCACCCCTCCACTTT.